Listed below are T cell receptor beta chains from one sample, sequenced in a study of CD8+ T cells in alopecia areata. Using immunoSEQ multiplex PCR, the repertoire was profiled, and TCRdb retains in-frame clones only, with some absent. Of about 98,000 clones in the sample, under 45% were seen once. The source material was CD4+ T cells sorted from blood. These receptors were collected from a human donor with alopecia areata. The CDR3 runs from the conserved cysteine through the conserved F or W. The order of the fields is J gene, CDR3 length, V gene, CDR3 protein.

j_call: TRBJ2-7; cdr3_length: 13; v_call: TRBV29-1; cdr3_aa: CSVERTGAYEQYF
j_call: TRBJ2-5; cdr3_length: 12; v_call: TRBV30; cdr3_aa: CAWRTGRETQYF
j_call: TRBJ1-4; cdr3_length: 13; v_call: TRBV30; cdr3_aa: CAARDGNNEKLFF
j_call: TRBJ2-2; cdr3_length: 17; v_call: TRBV2; cdr3_aa: CASSASGRQRDTGELFF
j_call: TRBJ1-1; cdr3_length: 13; v_call: TRBV18; cdr3_aa: CASSPLTSTEAFF
j_call: TRBJ2-5; cdr3_length: 12; v_call: TRBV29-1; cdr3_aa: CSVDSSQETQYF
j_call: TRBJ2-5; cdr3_length: 13; v_call: TRBV5-1; cdr3_aa: CASSLEGQETQYF
j_call: TRBJ2-2; cdr3_length: 14; v_call: TRBV29-1; cdr3_aa: CSVARAGNTGELFF
j_call: TRBJ1-2; cdr3_length: 13; v_call: TRBV28; cdr3_aa: CASTHGAVYGYTF
j_call: TRBJ1-2; cdr3_length: 14; v_call: TRBV2; cdr3_aa: CASSLGQGLYGYTF
j_call: TRBJ2-7; cdr3_length: 14; v_call: TRBV18; cdr3_aa: CASSPNGSPREQYF
j_call: TRBJ2-1; cdr3_length: 14; v_call: TRBV21-1; cdr3_aa: CASSKASSYNEQFF
j_call: TRBJ2-7; cdr3_length: 15; v_call: TRBV29-1; cdr3_aa: CSVLLEGRITYEQYF
j_call: TRBJ2-7; cdr3_length: 16; v_call: TRBV27; cdr3_aa: CASSARHTPMDYEQYF
j_call: TRBJ2-7; cdr3_length: 12; v_call: TRBV2; cdr3_aa: CASDRDRDEQYF
j_call: TRBJ1-2; cdr3_length: 9; v_call: TRBV29-1; cdr3_aa: CSVGDGYTF
j_call: TRBJ1-5; cdr3_length: 15; v_call: TRBV5-1; cdr3_aa: CASQEGGGSNQPQHF
j_call: TRBJ2-3; cdr3_length: 20; v_call: TRBV5-1; cdr3_aa: CASSRNSGTGDLASTDTQYF
j_call: TRBJ1-2; cdr3_length: 13; v_call: TRBV28; cdr3_aa: CASRWGQGDGYTF
j_call: TRBJ2-7; cdr3_length: 14; v_call: TRBV28; cdr3_aa: CASRLALPSYEQYF
j_call: TRBJ2-7; cdr3_length: 12; v_call: TRBV25-1; cdr3_aa: CASSKQGYEQYF
j_call: TRBJ1-2; cdr3_length: 10; v_call: TRBV20-1; cdr3_aa: CSAGVNGYTF
j_call: TRBJ1-1; cdr3_length: 13; v_call: TRBV23-1; cdr3_aa: CASTLGVNTEAFF
j_call: TRBJ2-7; cdr3_length: 15; v_call: TRBV29-1; cdr3_aa: CSVEPGAGGDNEQYF
j_call: TRBJ1-1; cdr3_length: 14; v_call: TRBV30; cdr3_aa: CAWNKGLKVTEAFF
j_call: TRBJ1-2; cdr3_length: 10; v_call: TRBV30; cdr3_aa: CAWGRDGYTF
j_call: TRBJ2-5; cdr3_length: 14; v_call: TRBV30; cdr3_aa: CAWSGGGNQETQYF
j_call: TRBJ1-1; cdr3_length: 14; v_call: TRBV4-3; cdr3_aa: CASSQIRGRTEAFF
j_call: TRBJ2-4; cdr3_length: 14; v_call: TRBV29-1; cdr3_aa: CSVGGKQAKNIQYF
j_call: TRBJ2-2; cdr3_length: 14; v_call: TRBV28; cdr3_aa: CASCQTGATGELFF
j_call: TRBJ2-3; cdr3_length: 14; v_call: TRBV29-1; cdr3_aa: CSVEGGLLTDTQYF
j_call: TRBJ2-1; cdr3_length: 14; v_call: TRBV28; cdr3_aa: CASSMVGGYNEQFF
j_call: TRBJ1-2; cdr3_length: 10; v_call: TRBV20-1; cdr3_aa: CSAVPVDYTF
j_call: TRBJ2-7; cdr3_length: 11; v_call: TRBV30; cdr3_aa: CAWGNHHEQYF
j_call: TRBJ2-3; cdr3_length: 11; v_call: TRBV19; cdr3_aa: CASTSRDTQYF
j_call: TRBJ2-3; cdr3_length: 13; v_call: TRBV25-1; cdr3_aa: CASSGSSTDTQYF
j_call: TRBJ2-5; cdr3_length: 16; v_call: TRBV7-2; cdr3_aa: CASSSAPVPRQETQYF
j_call: TRBJ2-5; cdr3_length: 15; v_call: TRBV7-2; cdr3_aa: CASSAGLGYQETQYF
j_call: TRBJ2-7; cdr3_length: 20; v_call: TRBV29-1; cdr3_aa: CSVESPGTSGSLLSVGEQYF
j_call: TRBJ2-7; cdr3_length: 12; v_call: TRBV29-1; cdr3_aa: CSGLADSYEQYF
j_call: TRBJ1-2; cdr3_length: 10; v_call: TRBV29-1; cdr3_aa: CSGWDYGYTF
j_call: TRBJ1-3; cdr3_length: 14; v_call: TRBV29-1; cdr3_aa: CSVGDDFLGNTIYF
j_call: TRBJ2-7; cdr3_length: 15; v_call: TRBV4-2; cdr3_aa: CASSQDRASSYEQYF
j_call: TRBJ1-5; cdr3_length: 13; v_call: TRBV11-3; cdr3_aa: CASSTGGEQPQHF
j_call: TRBJ2-7; cdr3_length: 15; v_call: TRBV6-5; cdr3_aa: CASSYSPGSSYEQYF
j_call: TRBJ2-5; cdr3_length: 12; v_call: TRBV29-1; cdr3_aa: CSVGGQKETQYF